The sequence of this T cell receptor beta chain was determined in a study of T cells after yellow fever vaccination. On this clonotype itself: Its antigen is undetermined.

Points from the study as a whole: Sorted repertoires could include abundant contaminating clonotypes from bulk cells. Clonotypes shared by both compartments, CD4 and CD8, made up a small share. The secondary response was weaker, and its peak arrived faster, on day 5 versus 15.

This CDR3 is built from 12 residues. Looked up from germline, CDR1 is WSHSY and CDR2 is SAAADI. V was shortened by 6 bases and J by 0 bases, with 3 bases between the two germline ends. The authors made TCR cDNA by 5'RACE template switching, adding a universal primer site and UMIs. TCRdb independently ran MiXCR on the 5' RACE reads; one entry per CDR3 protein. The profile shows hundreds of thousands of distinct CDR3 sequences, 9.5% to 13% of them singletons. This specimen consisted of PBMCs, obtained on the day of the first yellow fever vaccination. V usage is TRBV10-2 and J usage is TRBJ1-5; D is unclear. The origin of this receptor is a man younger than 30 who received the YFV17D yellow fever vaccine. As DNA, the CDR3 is TGCGCCAGCAGGGATAGCAATCAGCCCCAGCATTTT. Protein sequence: CASRDSNQPQHF.